The entry below gives a single T cell receptor (beta chain) sequence along with its context. Its cognate antigen has yet to be identified. No much larger clone exists at a distance of one base, and base qualities are not known. V sheds 1 base and J sheds 3 bases, leaving 6 bases between their ends. According to the germline V gene (reference sequence), CDR1 reads PRHDT and CDR2 reads FYEKMQ. The CDR3 covers 13 residues, taking in both the cysteine and the phenylalanine. Only CDR3 DNA is held: 39 bases, read in frame from base 1. The protocol used for the library was the immunoSEQ multiplex PCR assay. A mixture of 60 forward primers for TCR Vbeta segments and 13 reverse primers for TCR Jbeta segments was used in the multiplex PCR. Amplification of the CDR3 region of rearranged TCR beta genes was performed with a multiplex PCR assay on genomic DNA. Amplified TCR beta libraries were sequenced as 87-base-pair reads on the Illumina HiSeq System. Processing in the source paper ran as follows. A later analysis counted about 80 million unique TCR beta chains across the 550 to 750 repertoires, and 10 million to 11 million of these chains were shared by at least two donors. To remove PCR and sequencing errors, raw reads were error-corrected and collapsed into unique sequences using a nearest-neighbor algorithm that merged closely related sequences. CDR3 sequences were aligned to IMGT reference sequences to assign V, D and J gene segments. For a sequence to be retained, a match of at least six nucleotides was required to both a V gene segment and a J gene segment. A rearrangement counted as productive if the CDR3 had no stop codons and remained in frame with V and J, and every other rearrangement counted as non-productive. Following IMGT convention, CDR3 was defined as the stretch from the second conserved V-encoded cysteine up to the conserved J-encoded phenylalanine. The earlier analysis of 587 of the donors excluded sequences that lacked an unambiguous match to a single V gene segment. An earlier analysis of about 590 of the donors classified V segments as functional when productive rearrangements were above 56.7% and as segregating when the standard deviation between donors was above 5%. A statistical classification framework was built for diagnosing cytomegalovirus status from the catalog of TCR beta chain sequences. V and J gene assignment, in a later analysis, came from comparing TCR nucleotide sequences with IMGT/GENE-DB human TR gene sequences. In a later analysis, CDR3 sequences and most-parsimonious VDJ recombination scenarios were assigned using the TCRdist pipeline. In a later analysis, each TCR beta chain was defined by its CDR3 amino acid sequence together with its V-gene family, and reads lacking a unique V-gene family were excluded. To address suspected cross-contamination and a sequencing artifact, a later analysis removed 550 to 750 highly shared, low-generation-probability nucleotide sequences. In a later analysis, a clonal expansion index was calculated for each public chain from normalized within-repertoire ranks of inferred template counts. A later analysis computed generation probabilities with a VDJ recombination model fitted to out-of-frame rearrangements, and checked the results against IGoR. A later analysis scored TCR-TCR, TCR-HLA and TCR-CMV co-occurrence with hypergeometric tests, applying a repertoire-size bias correction to TCR pairs. In a later analysis, false discovery rates were estimated by permuting HLA or CMV assignments 20 times. In a later analysis, co-occurring TCRs were grouped using DBSCAN, with TCRdist sequence similarity added in when clustering inside HLA-allele-positive subsets. Repertoires with fewer than 30,000 or more than 120,000 public chains, plus five repertoires with anomalous nucleotide sharing, were excluded from co-occurrence clustering. The immuneACCESS repertoire file appears here via TCRdb, limited to in-frame rearrangements. These files lack a portion of the clones; in checked studies, under half of the deficit traces to unresolved V genes, and the cause of the others is not known. The V and J calls and clone size are taken from that table; D and trimming were inferred from the DNA. The sample table lists fewer than 70,000 clones, 70% to 85% of them with a count of one. Around 1.7% of the sample is taken by the ten largest.

The cohort was made up of about 610 healthy bone marrow donors. At the time of sampling, all cohort members were nominally healthy, though unrecorded immune exposures were likely present. The donor tested CMV seronegative, placing the donor among the 350 or so seronegative members of the cohort. Every donor gave a peripheral blood sample, and the peripheral blood mononuclear cells from that sample were used for TCR beta sequencing. Genomic DNA was extracted from the blood cell samples with the Qiagen DNeasy Blood Extraction Kit. This sample is drawn from a study of cytomegalovirus exposure and HLA in healthy donors (dated by TCRdb to about 2017). Study-level background: According to an earlier analysis of around 600 of the donors, some 170 million T cells yielded over 100 million unique TCR beta sequences and around 280 Gb of sequence data. The aim of the study was to test whether cataloging public T cell receptors could identify signatures of past pathogen exposure. HLA typing covered class I and class II loci at four-digit resolution. Several DR-DQ haplotypes were treated as single units for association and clustering because of strong linkage in the cohort. The T cell repertoires of 700 or so subjects were profiled by immunosequencing and related to cytomegalovirus serostatus. Donor age, sex, ethnicity and CMV serostatus were compiled together with the repertoire data. An early release covering roughly 640 HLA-typed donors comprised approximately 290 gigabases of sequencing data and around 85 million unique TCR sequences. Among about 390 genotyped donors of the cohort, an average of approximately 230,000 unique TCR beta nucleotide sequences were sequenced per donor, about a sixth of them non-productive. A later analysis re-examined previously published TCR beta repertoires from several hundred donors and added high-resolution HLA genotyping to investigate patterns of TCR occurrence. The genetic ancestry cluster associated with self-reported Caucasian donors included 81% of the approximately 400 genotyped donors. Rather than drawing on any new phenotypic data, the later analysis identified candidate immune exposures from TCR beta sequences and the way those sequences occurred across donors. The study combined high-throughput TCR immunosequencing, statistical association of individual TCRs with disease status, and machine learning to predict cytomegalovirus infection status. A separate validation cohort of 100 to 150 different subjects was used in addition to the roughly 700-subject first cohort. Every repertoire in the discovery cohort had been generated on one and the same sequencing platform. In a later genetic analysis, genome-wide SNP genotypes for about 65% of the roughly 700 donors were used, and that subset was treated as a discovery cohort. The number of donors typed differed by locus, with about 629-630 for A, B, C, DRB1 and DQB1, about 500 for DQA1, 600 to 610 for DPA1, and roughly 450 for DPB1. To decide whether each TCR beta V gene segment behaved as functional or pseudogenic, an earlier analysis of approximately 620 of the donors relied on high-throughput TCR beta sequencing. Paper-wide results and their limitations: Because HLA typing was missing for some donors at each locus, association tests included only the typed subset. In a later analysis, some 18,000 TCR beta sequences were associated with specific HLA alleles at a false discovery rate of 0.05. A later analysis found that HLA-associated TCR beta chains were more clonally expanded and had lower generation probabilities than equally common non-associated chains. The only immune exposure information available for the cohort was CMV serostatus. A group of highly shared sequence variants was considered likely to be a technical artifact of the sequencing pipeline. Most TCR sequences were seen in very few donors, while some public TCRs were found in many individuals. A later genetic analysis associated a missense DCLRE1C variant with V-gene and J-gene trimming of TCR beta chains, and an independent cohort replicated the association. Some IMGT-functional V segments, including TRBV6-2 and TRBV6-3, could not be told apart with the 87-base-pair reads, so those segments were excluded. Sequencing depth was assumed to be roughly uniform across donors in the presence/absence analyses, though that assumption may not hold. In vitro tests confirmed that a few of the cytomegalovirus-associated TCR beta chains recognize cytomegalovirus antigens. The study listed 150 to 200 TCR beta chains as associated with cytomegalovirus. In an earlier analysis of approximately 600 of the donors, most TCR beta V segments were observed in productive rearrangements about 87% or about 30% of the time, broadly matching IMGT annotations. Several of the top co-occurrence clusters appeared to be linked to parvovirus B19, influenza, CMV and Epstein-Barr virus, according to a later analysis. In both the original and validation cohorts, the classifier was reported to diagnose cytomegalovirus status with high specificity and sensitivity. A later analysis found that TCR association rates varied across HLA loci, with DRB1 alleles showing the most associated TCRs and HLA-C alleles the fewest. A further reported finding was that TCR beta sequences accurately predicted the HLA-A and HLA-B alleles for most subjects in the first cohort. Correlated functional status among segregating V segments might be attributable to linkage disequilibrium, but an unknown experimental factor could not be ruled out. Because counts were too low, seventeen rarely observed V segments, including chromosome 9 orphons, were excluded from the earlier analysis of 500 to 700 of the donors. In a later analysis, most CMV-associated TCR beta chains were found to appear HLA-restricted, with HLA associations seemingly driven largely by CMV exposure. The cohort was sequenced for TCR beta chains only, and without alpha or paired-chain data the features that could be detected were limited. Compared with the 666-donor mean, donors in an Asian-associated ancestry cluster had fewer N-insertions in productive TCRs, according to a later genetic analysis. Strong co-occurrence of HLA alleles, especially DR and DQ, made assigning TCR associations to individual alleles difficult. According to the authors, the approach could potentially be generalized to other disease states and immunological phenotypes.

The source is a man aged 35-49 years in good health and CMV-seronegative. Sequencing input: PBMCs. The rearranged chain carries TRBV13 and TRBJ2-5; the D gene lacks a confident call. The nucleotide sequence reads as follows: TGTGCCAGCAGCTTAGACAGAGAAGAGACCCAGTACTTC. The resulting protein is CASSLDREETQYF.